Listed here are 20 T cell receptor beta chains from one sample, sequenced in a study of immune characterization of retroperitoneal liposarcoma. TCRdb re-called the PCR reads with MiXCR, one entry per CDR3 protein. The sample has about 9,700 distinct CDR3 sequences; about 30% are singletons. Material: tumor tissue. The receptors here all came from a female donor with retroperitoneal liposarcoma.

This clonotype was seen ten or more times. The chain has TRBV11-3 and TRBJ2-2; D perhaps matches TRBD1 (5 bases). The germline V gene has CDR1 SGHNT and CDR2 YENEEA. V was shortened by 5 bases and J by 2 bases, with 15 bases between the two germline ends. The CDR3 covers 16 residues. Here the CDR3 DNA reads TGTGCCAGCAGCCCGTACGACAGCACTAACACCGGGGAGCTGTTTTTT. Its translation: CASSPYDSTNTGELFF.

This clonotype was seen only a few times. This chain joins TRBV11-2 and TRBJ2-1, with 9 bases that match TRBD2. Trimming at V came to 0 bases and at J to 10 bases, leaving 10 bases not matched to a gene. The CDR3 is 16 amino acids. The germline CDR1 and CDR2 sequences are SGHAT and FQNNGV. CDR3 sequence: CASSLDRGGGGGEQFF. DNA of the CDR3: TGTGCCAGCAGCTTAGATCGAGGCGGCGGGGGGGGGGAGCAGTTCTTC.

This chain uses TRBV10-3 with TRBJ2-1; 7 positions agree with TRBD1. The CDR3 is 17 amino acids. V lost 3 bases, J lost 2 bases, and 10 bases stayed unmatched. The V gene's germline CDR1 is ENHRY and CDR2 SYGVKD. CDR3 bases: TGTGCCATCAGTGATTCAATTGCAGGGGGTACCTACAATGAGCAGTTCTTC. Translating it yields CAISDSIAGGTYNEQFF.

In this sample, this clonotype turned up many times. This chain connects TRBV6-1 to TRBJ2-4; TRBD1 matches 12 bases. The CDR3 runs to 15 residues. Germline trimming cut 2 bases from V and 7 bases from J; bases unmatched to any gene: 3. CDR1 and CDR2 (germline): MNHNS, SASEGT. DNA for the CDR3: TGTGCCAGCAGTGAACCGGGACAGGGGGCCAACATTCAGTACTTC. It codes for CASSEPGQGANIQYF.

Of note for this clonotype: One end of the junction does not line up with germline, which may come from a read error. The rearrangement uses TRBV6-1 and TRBJ2-2, with a weak D call TRBD2 (7 bases). Germline V CDR1 and CDR2: MNHNS, SASEGT. The CDR3 is 14 residues long. The CDR3 protein is CASSERLGGGALFF. The CDR3 DNA sequence: TGTGCCAGCAGTGAAAGGTTGGGGGGGGGGGCGCTGTTTTTT.

This clonotype showed up many times. The rearrangement uses TRBV7-2 and TRBJ2-1; no definite D call. Trimming pared 5 bases from V and 10 bases from J, leaving 15 bases between. In germline, CDR1 is SGHTA, CDR2 FQGNSA. This CDR3 contains 13 residues. The CDR3 DNA reads as TGTGCCAGCAGCAAGCCTGGGTCCTACGAGCAGTTCTTC. Protein: CASSKPGSYEQFF.

There are a few counts of this clonotype. The chain combines TRBV6-6 with TRBJ2-1; D is unresolved. This CDR3 region has 13 residues. The germline V and J ends were trimmed by 2 bases and 3 bases, with 5 bases remaining between them. The germline CDR1 and CDR2 sequences are MNHNY and SVGAGI (reference sequence). The chain's CDR3 is CASSYGRYNEQFF. In DNA form, the CDR3 reads TGTGCCAGCAGTTACGGCCGCTACAATGAGCAGTTCTTC.

The chain has TRBV7-8 and TRBJ1-1, with D perhaps TRBD1 (6 bases). The CDR3 has 14 residues. V was shortened by 3 bases and J by 6 bases, with 14 bases between the two germline ends. Looked up from germline, CDR1 is SGHVS and CDR2 is FQNEAQ. This CDR3 reads CASSFPTGKSEAFF. The CDR3 nucleotides read TGTGCCAGCAGCTTTCCTACAGGGAAGTCTGAAGCTTTCTTT.

This clonotype occurred many times. CDR3 loop: CASSRGTVNGEQYF. DNA of the CDR3: TGTGCCAGCAGTCGCGGGACAGTTAATGGTGAGCAGTACTTC. V usage is TRBV6-1 and J usage is TRBJ2-5; possibly TRBD1 for D (7 bases). V lost 5 bases and J lost 11, with 21 bases in between. Per the germline V gene, CDR1 is MNHNS and CDR2 is SASEGT. CDR3 length: 14 residues.

The rearrangement links TRBV24-1 to TRBJ2-1, with 7 positions matching TRBD1. Germline CDR1 KGHDR, CDR2 SFDVKD. The CDR3 has 15 amino acids. V lost 3 bases, J lost 10 bases, and 11 bases stayed unmatched. In DNA, the CDR3 is TGTGCCACCAGTGATGGGCAGGGGGTCTGGTACGAGCAGTTCTTC. This sequence encodes CATSDGQGVWYEQFF.

J is TRBJ2-5 and V is TRBV6-5; 8 bases align to TRBD1. The J call is uncertain, as TRBJ2-1 better fits the DNA end. CDR1 MNHEY and CDR2 SVGAGI come from the germline V gene. The CDR3 has 15 amino acids. This CDR3 reads CASSVLGQGRETQFF. CDR3 nucleotide sequence: TGTGCCAGCAGTGTCCTCGGACAGGGTCGCGAGACCCAGTTCTTC.

The V and J genes are TRBV6-8 and TRBJ2-5; 8 bases align to TRBD2. The J call may be faulty, since TRBJ2-1 better matches the DNA end. This CDR3 comprises 16 residues. CDR1 is MNHGY and CDR2 is SAAAGT in the germline V gene. CDR3 nucleotide sequence: TGTGCCAGCAGTTACTCCACTAGCGGAGGATCCCGGGAGCAGTTCTTC. It is translated as CASSYSTSGGSREQFF.

By share, this clonotype ranks as medium-sized. The chain carries TRBV7-6 and TRBJ2-7; TRBD1 matches 10 bases. This CDR3 contains 15 residues. With V trimmed by 3 bases and J by 0 bases, 2 bases remained unmatched. The germline gives CDR1 SGHVS, CDR2 FNYEAQ. CDR3 protein: CASSLGQGSSYEQYF. DNA for the CDR3: TGTGCCAGCAGCTTGGGACAGGGGAGCTCCTACGAGCAGTACTTC.

The chain employs TRBV6-1 and TRBJ1-2; TRBD1 agrees at 10 bases. This CDR3 is 13 amino acids long. In germline, CDR1 is MNHNS, CDR2 SASEGT. V gave up 6 bases and J gave up 8 bases; unmatched junction bases: 6. CDR3 bases: TGTGCCAGCAGGGAGCGGACAGGGGGAGGCTACACCTTC. It specifies CASRERTGGGYTF.

The CDR3 protein is CASSFDSLRGYTF. Written as DNA, the CDR3 is TGTGCCAGCAGTTTCGACAGTTTGCGCGGCTACACCTTC. The V and J genes are TRBV6-5 and TRBJ1-2, with TRBD1 as a possible D gene (5 bases). The V and J ends lost 4 bases and 8 bases respectively, with 14 bases between them. The CDR3 is 13 amino acids. Germline V CDR1 and CDR2: MNHEY, SVGAGI.

The table lists this clonotype with many counts. The chain has TRBV12-5 and TRBJ2-1; weak D call: TRBD2 (5 bases). Germline assignment: CDR1 LGHNT and CDR2 FRNRAP. The CDR3 consists of 13 residues. Trimming left V 6 bases short and J 13 bases short, with 19 bases between. The CDR3 bases are TGTGCTAGTGGGGAAGGGTGGGGAGAGACCCAGTTCTTC. As protein: CASGEGWGETQFF.

This clonotype is medium-sized. The chain couples TRBV6-1 to TRBJ1-2, with a tentative D call TRBD1 (5 bases). V lost 6 bases, J lost 8 bases, and 13 bases lay in between. This CDR3 contains 12 residues. The germline CDR1 and CDR2 sequences are MNHNS and SASEGT. As DNA, the CDR3 is TGTGCCAGCAGGGGGACGGCCCGCGGCTACACCTTC. It yields the protein CASRGTARGYTF.

In its sample, this clonotype is medium-sized. The rearrangement joins TRBV27 to TRBJ2-2; TRBD1 or TRBD2 may be the D gene (6 bases each). Germline lookup yields CDR1 MNHEY and CDR2 SMNVEV (reference sequence). The CDR3 loop spans 14 amino acids. The ends were cut back, 5 bases at V and 4 bases at J, with 11 bases in the middle. The DNA of the CDR3 is TGTGCCAGCAGTCTACAGGGAGGCACCGGGGAGCTGTTTTTT. As protein: CASSLQGGTGELFF.

This clonotype has only a few counts. J is TRBJ2-7 and V is TRBV11-2; no clear D. The CDR3 is made up of 14 amino acids. V lost 0 bases, J lost 0 bases, and 6 bases lay in between. Germline assignment: CDR1 SGHAT and CDR2 FQNNGV. The CDR3 DNA sequence: TGTGCCAGCAGCTTAGAGGTGGACTCCTACGAGCAGTACTTC. Amino acids: CASSLEVDSYEQYF.

This clonotype was recorded at least ten times. The rearrangement uses TRBV7-6 and TRBJ2-3; D tentatively reads TRBD1 or TRBD2 (5 bases each). Deletions cut 2 bases from V and 1 base from J, with 10 bases between. This CDR3 is 15 amino acids long. Germline CDR1 SGHVS, CDR2 FNYEAQ. The CDR3 DNA reads as TGTGCCAGCAGCTTAAGGGGTAGCGGCACAGATACGCAGTATTTT. Protein: CASSLRGSGTDTQYF. The whole variable domain, filled in from reference TRBV7-6 and TRBJ2-3, reads GAGVSQSPRYKVTKRGQDVALRCDPISGHVSLYWYRQALGQGPEFLTYFNYEAQQDKSGLPNDRFSAERPEGSISTLTIQRTEQRDSAMYRCASSLRGSGTDTQYFGPGTRLTVL.